Listed here are 9 T cell receptor beta chains from one sample, sequenced in a study of cytomegalovirus exposure and HLA in healthy donors. The PCR contained 60 Vbeta and 13 Jbeta primers. Sequencing was performed with immunoSEQ multiplex PCR; in TCRdb, only in-frame clones are kept and a portion is missing. This table has tens of thousands of clones, nearly 80% appearing once. The material sequenced was PBMCs. The receptors stem from a middle-aged woman in good health and CMV-seronegative.

The CDR3 protein is CASSKAEREGHTGELFF. The CDR3 nucleotides are TGTGCCAGCAGCAAGGCGGAGCGGGAGGGCCACACCGGGGAGCTGTTTTTT. The V and J genes are TRBV21-1 and TRBJ2-2; the tabulated D call, TRBD2, remains unverified against the DNA. TRBV21-1 is termed a pseudogene. The length of the CDR3 is 17 residues.

The CDR3 protein is CASSGAVQGLYEQYF. Written as DNA, the CDR3 is TGTGCCAGCAGCGGGGCGGTACAGGGCCTCTACGAGCAGTACTTC. The rearrangement joins TRBV7-9 to TRBJ2-7, with a weak D call TRBD1 (6 bases). The germline gives CDR1 SEHNR, CDR2 FQNEAQ (reference sequence). The CDR3 covers 15 residues. Trimming took off 5 bases at V and 3 bases at J, with 17 bases between the two ends.

V and J are TRBV27 and TRBJ1-2; tentative D call: TRBD1 (6 bases). V lost 6 bases, J lost 0 bases, and 29 bases lay in between. Per germline, CDR1 MNHEY and CDR2 SMNVEV (reference sequence). CDR3 length: 20 amino acids. In nucleotides, the CDR3 is TGTGCCAGCAGGCTCACGAGCAGGGGCCTTCTAACTTTAGCTAACTATGGCTACACCTTC. Translated: CASRLTSRGLLTLANYGYTF.

V is TRBV9 and J is TRBJ2-1; 8 nucleotides line up with TRBD2. V lost 1 base, J lost 4 bases, and 10 bases stayed unmatched. Germline lookup yields CDR1 SGDLS and CDR2 YYNGEE. This CDR3 is built from 17 residues. The CDR3 reads CASSVRGAGASYNEQFF. CDR3 bases: TGTGCCAGCAGCGTAAGGGGAGCGGGAGCGTCATACAATGAGCAGTTCTTC.

The chain links TRBV30 to TRBJ1-1, with 7 bases aligning to TRBD1. The V gene end was trimmed by 5 bases and the J gene end by 8 bases; junction bases not matched to a gene: 5. The CDR3 runs 11 residues. Germline CDR1 and CDR2: GTSNPN and SVGIG (reference sequence). The CDR3 DNA follows: TGTGCCTGGTGGAGGGACAGAGAAGCTTTCTTT. Its protein product is CAWWRDREAFF.

This sequence joins TRBV29-1 and TRBJ2-4, with a tentative D call TRBD1 (5 bases). Germline CDR1 reads SQVTM; CDR2 reads ANQGSEA. Trimming cost V 4 bases and J 4 bases, with 8 bases left between them. The CDR3 is made up of 12 amino acids. The CDR3 loop reads CSVGKGKNIQYF. DNA of the CDR3: TGCAGCGTTGGGAAGGGGAAAAACATTCAGTACTTC.

On this clone itself: Different DNA sequences within this sample yield the same CDR3. The genes are TRBV29-1 and TRBJ2-1; TRBD2 matches at 14 bases. CDR1 and CDR2 from the germline V gene are SQVTM and ANQGSEA. The CDR3 contains 14 residues. The junction had 2 bases not matched to a gene; V was cut back by 6 bases and J by 4 bases. Written as DNA, the CDR3 is TGCAGCGTGAGACTAGCGGGAGGGTACAATGAGCAGTTCTTC. It encodes CSVRLAGGYNEQFF.

The rearrangement uses TRBV28 and TRBJ1-4; 7 bases agree with TRBD1. V was pared by 4 bases and J by 8 bases, with 7 bases of the junction left unmatched. The CDR3 length is 14 residues. Germline CDR1 and CDR2: MDHEN and SYDVKM. CDR3 sequence (DNA): TGTGCCAGCAGTTCGGGACAAGGGGGCGAAAAACTGTTTTTT. Translating gives CASSSGQGGEKLFF.

The rearrangement links TRBV9 to TRBJ1-1; D may be TRBD1 (6 bases). Trimming removed 4 bases at V and 5 bases at J, with 15 bases between. Germline assignment: CDR1 SGDLS and CDR2 YYNGEE. The CDR3 spans 14 residues. The CDR3 here is CASSPQRGRTEAFF. The CDR3 region has the DNA TGTGCCAGCAGCCCCCAGCGGGGGCGGACTGAAGCTTTCTTT.